This T cell receptor (beta chain) was captured in a study of cytomegalovirus exposure and HLA in healthy donors (dated by TCRdb to between 2016 and 2019). Some background on the complete study: An earlier analysis of 587 of the donors reported approximately 300 Gb of sequence data and 95 million to 130 million unique TCR beta sequences obtained from roughly 170 million T cells. An early release that covered 640 HLA-typed donors contained about 300 gigabases of sequencing data and 85 million to 100 million unique TCR sequences. Of the 300 to 500 genotyped donors, 65% to 90% were placed in the genetic ancestry cluster associated with self-reported Caucasian donors. The study aimed to test whether cataloging public T cell receptors could reveal signatures of past pathogen exposure. The T cell repertoires of several hundred subjects were profiled by immunosequencing and related to cytomegalovirus serostatus. Along with the approximately 620-subject first cohort, a separate validation cohort of over a hundred different subjects was used. High-throughput TCR immunosequencing, statistical association of individual TCRs with disease status, and machine learning were combined to predict cytomegalovirus infection status. A later analysis re-analyzed previously published TCR beta repertoires from 666 donors and added high-resolution HLA genotyping to study TCR occurrence patterns. Rather than drawing on any new phenotypic data, the later analysis identified candidate immune exposures from TCR beta sequences and the way those sequences occurred across donors. An earlier analysis of nearly 600 of the donors applied high-throughput TCR beta sequencing to assess whether each TCR beta V gene segment acted as functional or pseudogenic. Donor age, sex, ethnicity and CMV serostatus were collected together with the repertoire data. Genome-wide SNP genotypes for about 60% of the roughly 670 donors were used in a later genetic analysis, which treated that subset as a discovery cohort. Every repertoire in the discovery cohort had been generated on one and the same sequencing platform. HLA typing included class I and class II loci at four-digit resolution. The number of typed donors differed by locus: roughly 620-640 for A, B, C, DRB1 and DQB1; 500 to 550 for DQA1; roughly 600 for DPA1; and some 430 for DPB1. Four to six DR-DQ haplotypes were handled as single units for association and clustering, since linkage in the cohort was strong. On average, about 200,000 unique TCR beta nucleotide sequences were sequenced per donor among 398 genotyped donors of the cohort, with roughly 18% of those sequences being non-productive. The research as a whole found: Presence/absence analyses assumed roughly uniform sequencing depth across donors, an assumption that may not hold. It was suggested by the authors that the approach could potentially be generalized to other disease states and immunological phenotypes. Strong co-occurrence of HLA alleles, especially DR and DQ, made assigning TCR associations to individual alleles difficult. In an earlier analysis of fewer than 750 of the donors, most TCR beta V segments were observed in productive rearrangements about 87% or about 30% of the time, broadly matching IMGT annotations. A further reported finding was that TCR beta sequences accurately predicted the HLA-A and HLA-B alleles for most subjects in the first cohort. Because counts were too low, seventeen rarely observed V segments, including chromosome 9 orphons, were left out of the earlier analysis of 500 to 750 of the donors. A cluster of highly shared sequence variants was judged likely to be a technical artifact of the sequencing pipeline. In a later analysis, TCR association rates were found to vary across HLA loci, with the most associated TCRs seen for DRB1 alleles and the fewest for HLA-C alleles. In a later genetic analysis, fewer N-insertions in productive TCRs were reported among donors in an Asian-associated ancestry cluster than the approximately 630-donor mean. Three of the identified cytomegalovirus-associated TCR beta chains were confirmed in vitro to be specific for cytomegalovirus antigens. A later genetic analysis associated a missense DCLRE1C variant with V-gene and J-gene trimming of TCR beta chains, and an independent cohort replicated the association. The study gave a list of some 150 TCR beta chains associated with cytomegalovirus. A later analysis reported that several top co-occurrence clusters appeared linked to parvovirus B19, influenza, CMV and Epstein-Barr virus. Only TCR beta chains were sequenced in this cohort, and the absence of alpha or paired-chain data limited detectable features. Because HLA typing was unavailable for some donors at each locus, only the typed subset was used in association tests. Correlated functional status among segregating V segments might reflect linkage disequilibrium, but an unknown experimental factor could not be ruled out. The only immune exposure information available for the cohort was CMV serostatus. In a later analysis, HLA-associated TCR beta chains showed more clonal expansion and lower generation probabilities than non-associated chains that were equally common. Cytomegalovirus status was reported to be diagnosed by the classifier with high specificity and sensitivity in both the original and validation cohorts. A later analysis found that most CMV-associated TCR beta chains appeared HLA-restricted, with HLA associations seemingly driven largely by CMV exposure. At a false discovery rate of 0.05, a later analysis linked around 17,000 TCR beta sequences to specific HLA alleles. Most TCR sequences were observed very rarely across donors, whereas some public TCRs were present in many individuals.

Of note for this clone: Its antigen target is currently unknown.

Library generation was performed with the immunoSEQ multiplex PCR assay. The multiplex PCR relied on a mix of 60 forward primers for TCR Vbeta segments and 13 reverse primers for TCR Jbeta segments. Amplification of the CDR3 region of rearranged TCR beta genes was performed with a multiplex PCR assay on genomic DNA. On the Illumina HiSeq System, the amplified TCR beta libraries were sequenced as 87-base-pair reads. The authors' analysis ran thus. A later analysis tallied tens of millions of unique TCR beta chains across the 666 repertoires, and approximately 12 million of those chains were shared by two or more donors. To remove PCR and sequencing errors, raw reads were error-corrected and collapsed into unique sequences using a nearest-neighbor algorithm that merged closely related sequences. CDR3 sequences were aligned to IMGT reference sequences to assign V, D and J gene segments. Each retained sequence needed at least a six-nucleotide match to both a V gene segment and a J gene segment. A rearrangement counted as productive if the CDR3 had no stop codons and remained in frame with V and J, and every other rearrangement counted as non-productive. Following IMGT convention, CDR3 was defined as the stretch from the second conserved V-encoded cysteine to the conserved J-encoded phenylalanine. The earlier analysis of about 570 of the donors excluded any sequence lacking an unambiguous match to a single V gene segment. An earlier analysis of some 500 of the donors classified V segments as functional when productive rearrangements were above 56.7% and as segregating when the standard deviation between donors was above 5%. A statistical classification framework was built for diagnosing cytomegalovirus status from the catalog of TCR beta chain sequences. In a later analysis, TCR nucleotide sequences were compared against IMGT/GENE-DB human TR gene sequences so that V and J genes could be assigned. The TCRdist pipeline was used in a later analysis to assign CDR3 sequences and most-parsimonious VDJ recombination scenarios. In a later analysis, each TCR beta chain was defined by its CDR3 amino acid sequence together with its V-gene family, and reads lacking a unique V-gene family were excluded. As a way to deal with suspected cross-contamination and a sequencing artifact, a later analysis dropped approximately 590 nucleotide sequences that were highly shared and had low generation probability. A later analysis calculated a clonal expansion index for each public chain from normalized within-repertoire ranks of inferred template counts. In a later analysis, generation probabilities were computed with a VDJ recombination model fitted to out-of-frame rearrangements, and the resulting probabilities were checked against IGoR. A later analysis scored TCR-TCR, TCR-HLA and TCR-CMV co-occurrence with hypergeometric tests, applying a repertoire-size bias correction to TCR pairs. In a later analysis, false discovery rates were estimated by permuting HLA or CMV assignments 20 times. In a later analysis, co-occurring TCRs were grouped using DBSCAN, with TCRdist sequence similarity added in when clustering inside HLA-allele-positive subsets. For co-occurrence clustering, repertoires with fewer than 30,000 or more than 120,000 public chains were excluded, along with roughly 5 repertoires with anomalous nucleotide sharing. TCRdb holds this immuneACCESS table with in-frame rearrangements only. Some clones are missing; in checked studies, unresolved V genes explain under half, and the rest has no known cause. D and trimming were read from the DNA, whereas the V and J calls and clone size are those reported in that table. This sample's table carries about 46,000 clones. More than 0.9% of the sample is taken by the ten largest.

The cohort comprised under 700 healthy bone marrow donors. All cohort members were sampled while nominally healthy, although unrecorded immune exposures were likely present. The donor was CMV seronegative and was included in the group of over 300 seronegative cohort members. A peripheral blood sample was provided by each donor, and peripheral blood mononuclear cells were used for TCR beta sequencing. The Qiagen DNeasy Blood Extraction Kit was used to extract genomic DNA from the blood cell samples. The origin of this receptor is a woman in her thirties or forties in good health and CMV-seronegative. The sample taken for sequencing was PBMCs.

The DNA sequence follows: TGTGCCAGCAGTGAGAAGGGACTAGTAGGGGGCGAGCAGTACTTC. The encoded protein is CASSEKGLVGGEQYF. The chain uses TRBV6-1 and TRBJ2-7; TRBD2 fits 8 bases in the junction. The CDR3 contains 15 residues, cysteine and phenylalanine counted. Only the CDR3 region is kept as DNA, spanning 45 bases read in frame from base 1. According to the germline V gene, CDR1 reads MNHNS and CDR2 reads SASEGT. From V the trimming removes 3 bases and from J it removes 6 bases, while the gene matches leave 10 bases of the junction unaccounted for.